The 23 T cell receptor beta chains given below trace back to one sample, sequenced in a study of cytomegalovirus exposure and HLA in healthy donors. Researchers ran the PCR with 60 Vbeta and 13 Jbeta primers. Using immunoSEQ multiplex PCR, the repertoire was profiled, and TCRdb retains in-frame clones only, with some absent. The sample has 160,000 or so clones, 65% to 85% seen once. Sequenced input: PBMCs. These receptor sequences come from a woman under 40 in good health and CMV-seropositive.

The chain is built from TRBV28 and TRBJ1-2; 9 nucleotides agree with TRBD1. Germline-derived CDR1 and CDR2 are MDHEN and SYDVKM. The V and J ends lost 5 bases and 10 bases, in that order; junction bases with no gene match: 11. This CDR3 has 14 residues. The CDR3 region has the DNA TGTGCCAGCAGTATACCGGGACAGGGATATTACTACACCTTC. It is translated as CASSIPGQGYYYTF.

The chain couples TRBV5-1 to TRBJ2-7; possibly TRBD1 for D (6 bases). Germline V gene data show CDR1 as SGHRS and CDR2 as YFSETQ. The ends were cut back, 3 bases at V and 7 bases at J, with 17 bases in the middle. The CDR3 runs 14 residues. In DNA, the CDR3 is TGCGCCAGCAGCTCGGACAGTCAATACGGAGAGCAGTACTTC. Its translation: CASSSDSQYGEQYF.

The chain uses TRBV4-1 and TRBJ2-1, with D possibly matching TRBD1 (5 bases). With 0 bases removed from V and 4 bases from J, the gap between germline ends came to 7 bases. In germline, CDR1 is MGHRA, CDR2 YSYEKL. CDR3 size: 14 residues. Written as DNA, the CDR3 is TGCGCCAGCAGCCAAGAAAGACAGTACAATGAGCAGTTCTTC. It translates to CASSQERQYNEQFF.

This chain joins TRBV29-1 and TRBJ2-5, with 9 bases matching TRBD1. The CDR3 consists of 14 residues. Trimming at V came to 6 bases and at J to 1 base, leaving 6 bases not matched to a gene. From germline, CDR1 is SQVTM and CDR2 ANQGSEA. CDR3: CSVGQGTAQETQYF. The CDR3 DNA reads TGCAGCGTAGGACAGGGGACCGCCCAAGAGACCCAGTACTTC.

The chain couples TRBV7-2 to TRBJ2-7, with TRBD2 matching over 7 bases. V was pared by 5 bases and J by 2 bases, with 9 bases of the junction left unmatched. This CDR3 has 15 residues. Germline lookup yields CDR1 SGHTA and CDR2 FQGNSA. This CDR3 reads CASSLGQRGTYEQYF. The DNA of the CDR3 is TGTGCCAGCAGCCTGGGCCAGCGGGGAACCTACGAGCAGTACTTC.

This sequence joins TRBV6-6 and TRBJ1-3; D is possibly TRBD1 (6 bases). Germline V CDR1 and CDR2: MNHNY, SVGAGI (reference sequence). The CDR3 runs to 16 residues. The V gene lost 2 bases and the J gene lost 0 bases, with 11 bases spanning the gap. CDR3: CASSYNGQISGNTIYF. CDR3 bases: TGTGCCAGCAGTTACAACGGACAGATCTCTGGAAACACCATATATTTT.

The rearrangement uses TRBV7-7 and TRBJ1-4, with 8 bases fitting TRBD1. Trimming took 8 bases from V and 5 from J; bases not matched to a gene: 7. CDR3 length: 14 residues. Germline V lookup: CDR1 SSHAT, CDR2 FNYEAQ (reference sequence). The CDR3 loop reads CASGQGMGNEKLFF. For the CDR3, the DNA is TGTGCCAGCGGACAGGGCATGGGAAATGAAAAACTGTTTTTT.

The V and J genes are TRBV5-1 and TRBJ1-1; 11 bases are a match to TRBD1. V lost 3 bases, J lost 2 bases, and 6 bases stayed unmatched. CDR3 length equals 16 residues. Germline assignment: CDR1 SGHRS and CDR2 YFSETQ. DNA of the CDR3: TGCGCCAGCAGCTACGGACAGGGGGCCTTAAACACTGAAGCTTTCTTT. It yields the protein CASSYGQGALNTEAFF.

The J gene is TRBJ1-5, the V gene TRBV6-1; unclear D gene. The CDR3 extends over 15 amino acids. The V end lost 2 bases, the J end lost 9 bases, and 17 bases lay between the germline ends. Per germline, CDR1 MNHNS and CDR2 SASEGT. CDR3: CASSEHFQIRGPQHF. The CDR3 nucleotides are TGTGCCAGCAGTGAACATTTTCAAATCCGGGGGCCCCAGCATTTT.

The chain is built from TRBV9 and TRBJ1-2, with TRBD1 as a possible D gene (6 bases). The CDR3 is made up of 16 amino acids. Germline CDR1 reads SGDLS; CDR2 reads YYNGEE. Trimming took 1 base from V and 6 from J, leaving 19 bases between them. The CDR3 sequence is CASSVNAEGGFNGYTF. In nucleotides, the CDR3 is TGTGCCAGCAGCGTAAACGCGGAGGGGGGGTTCAATGGCTACACCTTC. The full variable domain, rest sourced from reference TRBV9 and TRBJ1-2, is DSGVTQTPKHLITATGQRVTLRCSPRSGDLSVYWYQQSLDQGLQFLIQYYNGEERAKGNILERFSAQQFPDLHSELNLSSLELGDSALYFCASSVNAEGGFNGYTFGSGTRLTVV.

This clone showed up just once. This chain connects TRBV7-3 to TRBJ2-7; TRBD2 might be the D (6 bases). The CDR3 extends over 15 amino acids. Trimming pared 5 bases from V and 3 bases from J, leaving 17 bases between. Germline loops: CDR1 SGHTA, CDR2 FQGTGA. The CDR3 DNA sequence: TGTGCCAGCAGCGCGGCTTCGGGGGAAGGCTACGAGCAGTACTTC. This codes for CASSAASGEGYEQYF.

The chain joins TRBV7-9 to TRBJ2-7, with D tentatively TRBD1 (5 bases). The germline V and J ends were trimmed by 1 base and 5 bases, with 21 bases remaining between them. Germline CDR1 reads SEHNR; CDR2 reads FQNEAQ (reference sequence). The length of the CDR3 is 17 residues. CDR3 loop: CASSLGAGLGLNHEQYF. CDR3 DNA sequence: TGTGCCAGCAGCTTAGGAGCAGGGCTTGGGTTAAACCACGAGCAGTACTTC.

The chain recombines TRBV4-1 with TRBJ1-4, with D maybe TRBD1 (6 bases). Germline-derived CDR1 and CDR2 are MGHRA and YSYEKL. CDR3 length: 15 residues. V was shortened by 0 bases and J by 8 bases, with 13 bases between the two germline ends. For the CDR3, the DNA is TGCGCCAGCAGCCAAGAGTACAGGGTTTTGGAAAAACTGTTTTTT. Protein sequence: CASSQEYRVLEKLFF.

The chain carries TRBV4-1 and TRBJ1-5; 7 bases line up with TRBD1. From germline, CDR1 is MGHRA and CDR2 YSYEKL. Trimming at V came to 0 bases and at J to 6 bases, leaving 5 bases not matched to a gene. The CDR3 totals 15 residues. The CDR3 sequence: CASSQDLRGPQPQHF. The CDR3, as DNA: TGCGCCAGCAGCCAAGATTTGAGGGGGCCTCAGCCCCAGCATTTT.

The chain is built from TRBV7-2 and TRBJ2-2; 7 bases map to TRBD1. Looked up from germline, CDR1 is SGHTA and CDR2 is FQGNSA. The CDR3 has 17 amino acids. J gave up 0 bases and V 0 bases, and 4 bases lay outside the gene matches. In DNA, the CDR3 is TGTGCCAGCAGCTTAGCCCCCGGGACAGCGAACACCGGGGAGCTGTTTTTT. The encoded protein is CASSLAPGTANTGELFF. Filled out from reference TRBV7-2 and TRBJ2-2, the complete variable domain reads GAGVSQSPSNKVTEKGKDVELRCDPISGHTALYWYRQSLGQGLEFLIYFQGNSAPDKSGLPSDRFSAERTGGSVSTLTIQRTQQEDSAVYLCASSLAPGTANTGELFFGEGSRLTVL.

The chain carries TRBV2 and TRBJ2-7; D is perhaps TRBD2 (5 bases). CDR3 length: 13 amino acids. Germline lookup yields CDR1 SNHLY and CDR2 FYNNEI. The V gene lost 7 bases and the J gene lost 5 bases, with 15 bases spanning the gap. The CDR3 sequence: CASKRVRENEQYF. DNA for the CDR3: TGTGCCAGCAAACGGGTAAGGGAGAACGAGCAGTACTTC.

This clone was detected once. In nucleotides, the CDR3 is TGTGCCAGCAGCACCGGGACTATAGCCGCCTTCGGCGATACGCAGTATTTT. Amino acids: CASSTGTIAAFGDTQYF. The chain uses TRBV2 and TRBJ2-3; 7 positions agree with TRBD2. CDR3 size: 17 residues. V trimming: 6 bases; J trimming: 6 bases; junction bases outside the gene matches: 18. Per the germline V gene, CDR1 is SNHLY and CDR2 is FYNNEI.

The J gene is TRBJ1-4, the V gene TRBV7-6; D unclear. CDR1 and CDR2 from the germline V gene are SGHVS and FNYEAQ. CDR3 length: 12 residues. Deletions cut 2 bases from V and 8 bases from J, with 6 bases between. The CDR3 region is CASSLTGEKLFF. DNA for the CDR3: TGTGCCAGCAGCTTAACGGGGGAAAAACTGTTTTTT.

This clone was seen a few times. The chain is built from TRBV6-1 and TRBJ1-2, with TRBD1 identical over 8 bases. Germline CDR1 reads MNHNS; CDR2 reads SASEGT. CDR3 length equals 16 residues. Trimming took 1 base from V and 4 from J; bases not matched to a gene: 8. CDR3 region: CASSEVGQGPAYGYTF. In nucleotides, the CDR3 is TGTGCCAGCAGTGAAGTTGGACAGGGCCCCGCCTATGGCTACACCTTC.

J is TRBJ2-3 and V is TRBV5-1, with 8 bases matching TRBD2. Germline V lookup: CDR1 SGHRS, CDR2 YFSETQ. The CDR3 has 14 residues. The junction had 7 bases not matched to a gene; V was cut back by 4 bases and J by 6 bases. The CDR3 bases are TGCGCCAGCAGCCCGATATCGGGGGGGGATACGCAGTATTTT. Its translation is CASSPISGGDTQYF.

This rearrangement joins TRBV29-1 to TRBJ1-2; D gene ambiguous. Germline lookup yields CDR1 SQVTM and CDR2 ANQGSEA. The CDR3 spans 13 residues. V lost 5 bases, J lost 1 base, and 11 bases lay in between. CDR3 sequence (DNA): TGCAGCGTTAATGAGGGAATTAACTATGGCTACACCTTC. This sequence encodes CSVNEGINYGYTF.

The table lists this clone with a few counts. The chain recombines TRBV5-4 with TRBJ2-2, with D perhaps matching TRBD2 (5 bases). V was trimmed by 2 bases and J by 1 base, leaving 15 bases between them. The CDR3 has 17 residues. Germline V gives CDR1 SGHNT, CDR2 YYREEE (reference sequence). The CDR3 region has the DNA TGTGCCAGCAGCTTCGGAGGACCCCACTTGAACACCGGGGAGCTGTTTTTT. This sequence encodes CASSFGGPHLNTGELFF.

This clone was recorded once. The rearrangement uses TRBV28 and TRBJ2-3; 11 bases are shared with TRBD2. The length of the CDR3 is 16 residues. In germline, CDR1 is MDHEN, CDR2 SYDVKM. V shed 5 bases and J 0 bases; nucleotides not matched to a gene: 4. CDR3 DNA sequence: TGTGCCAGCAGTCAGGGACTAGCGGCTAGCACAGATACGCAGTATTTT. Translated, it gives CASSQGLAASTDTQYF.